The sample holds a few counts of the clone carrying this TCR beta chain. TCRdb used MiXCR to reprocess the 5' RACE reads, holding one entry per CDR3 protein. Here the sample spans hundreds of thousands of distinct CDR3 sequences, about 13% being singletons. The data were obtained in a study of T cells after yellow fever vaccination. The V segment lost 4 bases and the J segment 3 bases; nucleotides outside the gene matches: 10. The CDR3 extends over 15 amino acids. Germline values: CDR1 SGHNT, CDR2 YYREEE (reference sequence). The J gene is TRBJ2-7, the V gene TRBV5-4; 7 bases map to TRBD2. The input for sequencing was PBMCs, taken on the day of the yellow fever booster vaccination. The receptor's source is a man younger than 45 who received the YFV17D yellow fever vaccine. The CDR3 nucleotides read TGTGCCAGCAGCCAGGCCGGGACTACAGACTACGAGCAGTACTTC. Translation gives CASSQAGTTDYEQYF. Full variable domain (rest looked up from reference TRBV5-4 and TRBJ2-7): ETGVTQSPTHLIKTRGQQVTLRCSSQSGHNTVSWYQQALGQGPQFIFQYYREEENGRGNFPPRFSGLQFPNYSSELNVNALELDDSALYLCASSQAGTTDYEQYFGPGTRLTVT.